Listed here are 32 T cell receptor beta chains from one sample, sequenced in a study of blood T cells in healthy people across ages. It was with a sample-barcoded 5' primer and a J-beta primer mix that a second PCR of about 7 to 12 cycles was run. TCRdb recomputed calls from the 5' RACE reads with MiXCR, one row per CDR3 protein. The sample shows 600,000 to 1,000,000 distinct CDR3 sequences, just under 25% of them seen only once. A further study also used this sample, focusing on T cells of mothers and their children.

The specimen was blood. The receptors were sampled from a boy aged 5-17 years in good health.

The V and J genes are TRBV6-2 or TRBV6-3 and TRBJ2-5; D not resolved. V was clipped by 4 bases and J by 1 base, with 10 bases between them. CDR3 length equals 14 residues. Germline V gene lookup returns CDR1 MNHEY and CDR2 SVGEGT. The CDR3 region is CASSSPETQETQYF. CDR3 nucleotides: TGTGCCAGCAGTTCCCCGGAAACCCAAGAGACCCAGTACTTC.

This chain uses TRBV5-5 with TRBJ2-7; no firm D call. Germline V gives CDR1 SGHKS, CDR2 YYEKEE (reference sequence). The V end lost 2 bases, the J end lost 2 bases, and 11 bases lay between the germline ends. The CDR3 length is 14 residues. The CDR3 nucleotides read TGTGCCAGCAGCTTCTCCGGACGGACCTACGAGCAGTACTTC. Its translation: CASSFSGRTYEQYF.

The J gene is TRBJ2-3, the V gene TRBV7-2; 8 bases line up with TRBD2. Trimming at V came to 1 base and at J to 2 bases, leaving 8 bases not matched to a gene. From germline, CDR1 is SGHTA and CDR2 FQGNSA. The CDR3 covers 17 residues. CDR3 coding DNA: TGTGCCAGCAGCTTAGAGGGTTTTAGCGGGGTCACAGATACGCAGTATTTT. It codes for CASSLEGFSGVTDTQYF.

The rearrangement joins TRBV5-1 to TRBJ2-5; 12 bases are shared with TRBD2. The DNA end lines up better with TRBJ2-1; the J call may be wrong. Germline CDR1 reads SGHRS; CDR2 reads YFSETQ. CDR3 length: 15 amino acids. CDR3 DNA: TGCGCCAGCAGCCTCAACCGACTAGCGGGAGTTGAGCAGTTCTTC. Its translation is CASSLNRLAGVEQFF.

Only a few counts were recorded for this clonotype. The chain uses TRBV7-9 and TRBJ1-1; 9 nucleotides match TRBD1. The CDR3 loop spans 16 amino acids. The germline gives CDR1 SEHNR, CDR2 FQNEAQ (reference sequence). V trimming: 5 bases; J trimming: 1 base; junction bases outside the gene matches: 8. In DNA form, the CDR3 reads TGTGCCAGCAGCACAACCGGGACAGGGAGGAACACTGAAGCTTTCTTT. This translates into CASSTTGTGRNTEAFF.

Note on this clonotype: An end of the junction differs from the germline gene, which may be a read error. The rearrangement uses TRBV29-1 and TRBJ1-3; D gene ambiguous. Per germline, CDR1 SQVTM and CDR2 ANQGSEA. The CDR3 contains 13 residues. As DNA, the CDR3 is TGCAGCGTTTACAGCTTCTCTGGAGACACCATATATTTT. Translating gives CSVYSFSGDTIYF.

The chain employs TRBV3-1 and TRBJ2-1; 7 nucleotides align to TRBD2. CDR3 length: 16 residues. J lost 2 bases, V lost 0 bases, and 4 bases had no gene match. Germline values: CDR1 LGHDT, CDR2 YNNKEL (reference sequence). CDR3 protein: CASSQDVGTTYNEQFF. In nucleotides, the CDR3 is TGTGCCAGCAGCCAAGATGTGGGGACTACCTACAATGAGCAGTTCTTC.

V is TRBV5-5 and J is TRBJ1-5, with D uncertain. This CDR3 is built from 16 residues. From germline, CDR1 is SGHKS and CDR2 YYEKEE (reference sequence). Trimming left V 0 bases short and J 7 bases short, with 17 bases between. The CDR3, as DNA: TGTGCCAGCAGCTTGGAATTCTTCCAAAGCGGCCAGCCCCAGCATTTT. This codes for CASSLEFFQSGQPQHF.

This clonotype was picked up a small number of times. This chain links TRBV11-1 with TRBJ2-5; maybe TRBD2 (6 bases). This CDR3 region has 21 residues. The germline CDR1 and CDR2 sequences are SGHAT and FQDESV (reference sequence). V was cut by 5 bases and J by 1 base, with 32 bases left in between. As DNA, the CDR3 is TGTGCCAGCAGCCTACCGGACCCGAGCCCTCAGCGGGTTTATCTCCAAGAGACCCAGTACTTC. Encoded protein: CASSLPDPSPQRVYLQETQYF.

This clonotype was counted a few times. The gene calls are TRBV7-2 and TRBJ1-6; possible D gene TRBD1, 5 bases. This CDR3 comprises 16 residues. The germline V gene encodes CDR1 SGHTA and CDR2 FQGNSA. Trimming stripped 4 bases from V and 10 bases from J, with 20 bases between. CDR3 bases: TGTGCCAGCAGCTCCCAAGCCGGGGGAAAGTTGTCACCCCTCCACTTT. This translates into CASSSQAGGKLSPLHF.

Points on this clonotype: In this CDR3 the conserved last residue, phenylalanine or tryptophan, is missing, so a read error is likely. CDR3 sequence (DNA): TGTGCCAGCAGCGCAGGCCTCTATGGCTACACCCTC. Its translation: CASSAGLYGYTL. The V gene is TRBV9, the J gene TRBJ1-2; D unresolved. CDR3 size: 12 residues. V shed 3 bases and J shed 4 bases, with 7 bases lying between them. Germline CDR1 is SGDLS and CDR2 is YYNGEE.

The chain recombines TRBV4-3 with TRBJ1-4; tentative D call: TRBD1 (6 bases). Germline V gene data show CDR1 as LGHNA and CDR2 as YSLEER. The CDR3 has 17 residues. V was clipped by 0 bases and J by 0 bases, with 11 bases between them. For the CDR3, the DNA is TGCGCCAGCAGCCAAGATCAGGGGTTGTCAACTAATGAAAAACTGTTTTTT. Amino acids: CASSQDQGLSTNEKLFF.

The DNA of the CDR3 is TGTGCCAGCAGCGTAAGCCTAGCGGGGGAACTCTACGAGCAGTACTTC. Translation gives CASSVSLAGELYEQYF. This chain connects TRBV9 to TRBJ2-5; TRBD2 matches 10 bases. The end of the DNA is better explained by TRBJ2-7, so the J call may be wrong. This CDR3 is 16 amino acids long. Germline loops: CDR1 SGDLS, CDR2 YYNGEE.

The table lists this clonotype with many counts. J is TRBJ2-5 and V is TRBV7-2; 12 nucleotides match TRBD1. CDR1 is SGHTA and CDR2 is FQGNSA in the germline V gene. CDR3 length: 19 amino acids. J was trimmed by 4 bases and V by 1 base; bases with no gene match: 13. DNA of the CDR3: TGTGCCAGCAGCTTAGTGGTGTTGGGGACAGGGGGCTCTCGAGAGACCCAGTACTTC. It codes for CASSLVVLGTGGSRETQYF. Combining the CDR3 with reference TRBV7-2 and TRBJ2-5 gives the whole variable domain GAGVSQSPSNKVTEKGKDVELRCDPISGHTALYWYRQSLGQGLEFLIYFQGNSAPDKSGLPSDRFSAERTGGSVSTLTIQRTQQEDSAVYLCASSLVVLGTGGSRETQYFGPGTRLLVL.

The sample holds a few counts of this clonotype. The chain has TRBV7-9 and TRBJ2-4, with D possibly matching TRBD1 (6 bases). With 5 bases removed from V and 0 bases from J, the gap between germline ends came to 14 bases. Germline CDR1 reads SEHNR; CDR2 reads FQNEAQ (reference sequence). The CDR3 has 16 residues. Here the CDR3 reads CASSKPGQLAKNIQYF. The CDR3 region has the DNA TGTGCCAGCAGCAAACCGGGACAACTAGCCAAAAACATTCAGTACTTC.

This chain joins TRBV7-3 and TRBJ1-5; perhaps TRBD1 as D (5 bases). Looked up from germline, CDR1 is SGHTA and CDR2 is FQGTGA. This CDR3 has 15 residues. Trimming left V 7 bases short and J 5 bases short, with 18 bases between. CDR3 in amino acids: CASNIPAGPDQPQHF. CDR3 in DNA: TGTGCCAGCAACATCCCCGCAGGGCCCGATCAGCCCCAGCATTTT.

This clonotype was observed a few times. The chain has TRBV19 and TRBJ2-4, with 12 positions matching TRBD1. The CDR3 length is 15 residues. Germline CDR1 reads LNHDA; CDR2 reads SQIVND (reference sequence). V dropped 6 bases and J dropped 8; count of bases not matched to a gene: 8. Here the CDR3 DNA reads TGTGCCAGTAGCCCTGGGACAGGGGGCAAGTACATTCAGTACTTC. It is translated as CASSPGTGGKYIQYF.

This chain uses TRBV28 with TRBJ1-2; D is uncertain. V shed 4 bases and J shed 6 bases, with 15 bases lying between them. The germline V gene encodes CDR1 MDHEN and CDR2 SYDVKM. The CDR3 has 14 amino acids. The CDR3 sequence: CASSSQTPTHGYTF. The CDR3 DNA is TGTGCCAGCAGTTCGCAGACTCCAACCCATGGCTACACCTTC.

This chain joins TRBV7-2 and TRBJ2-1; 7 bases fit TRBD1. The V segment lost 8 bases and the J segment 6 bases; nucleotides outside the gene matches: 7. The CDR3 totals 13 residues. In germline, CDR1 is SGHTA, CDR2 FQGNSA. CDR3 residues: CASATGLLNEQFF. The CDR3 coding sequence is TGTGCCAGCGCGACAGGGTTACTCAATGAGCAGTTCTTC.

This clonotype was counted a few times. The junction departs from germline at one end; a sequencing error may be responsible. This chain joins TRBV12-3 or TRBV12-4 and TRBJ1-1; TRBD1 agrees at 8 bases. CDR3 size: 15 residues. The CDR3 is CAGSRTGKVGTEAFF. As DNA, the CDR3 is TGTGCCGGCAGCCGGACAGGGAAGGTTGGCACTGAAGCTTTCTTT.

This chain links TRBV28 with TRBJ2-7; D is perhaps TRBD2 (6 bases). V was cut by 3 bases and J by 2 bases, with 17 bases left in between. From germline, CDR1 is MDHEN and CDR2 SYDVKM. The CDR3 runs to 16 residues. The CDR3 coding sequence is TGTGCCAGCAGTTTTATCGCAGCGGGTCTCACCTACGAGCAGTACTTC. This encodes CASSFIAAGLTYEQYF.

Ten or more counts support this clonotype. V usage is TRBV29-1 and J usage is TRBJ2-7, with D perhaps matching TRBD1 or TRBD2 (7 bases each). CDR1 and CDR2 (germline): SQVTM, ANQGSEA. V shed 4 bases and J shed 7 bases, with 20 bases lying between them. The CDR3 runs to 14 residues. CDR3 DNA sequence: TGCAGCGTTGGACAGGGAGGGGTCCGATGGGAGCAGTACTTC. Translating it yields CSVGQGGVRWEQYF.

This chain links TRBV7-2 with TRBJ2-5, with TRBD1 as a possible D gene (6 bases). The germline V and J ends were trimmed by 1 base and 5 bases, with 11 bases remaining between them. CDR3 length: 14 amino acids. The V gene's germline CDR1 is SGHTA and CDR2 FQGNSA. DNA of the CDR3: TGTGCCAGCAGCTTAGGAGTGGGGGCGGAGACCCAGTACTTC. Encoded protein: CASSLGVGAETQYF.

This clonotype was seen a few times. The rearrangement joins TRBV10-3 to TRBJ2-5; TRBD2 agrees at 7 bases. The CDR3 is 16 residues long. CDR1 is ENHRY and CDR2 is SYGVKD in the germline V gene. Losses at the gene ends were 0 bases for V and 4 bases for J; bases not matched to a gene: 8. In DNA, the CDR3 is TGTGCCATCAGTGAGTCGAGCCACGCGGGGGTAGAGACCCAGTACTTC. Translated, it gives CAISESSHAGVETQYF.

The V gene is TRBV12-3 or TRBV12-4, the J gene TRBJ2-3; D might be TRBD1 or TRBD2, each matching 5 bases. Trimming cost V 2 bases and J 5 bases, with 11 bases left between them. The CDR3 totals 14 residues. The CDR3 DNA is TGTGCCAGCAGTTTAAGGGGACCCGGAGATACGCAGTATTTT. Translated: CASSLRGPGDTQYF.

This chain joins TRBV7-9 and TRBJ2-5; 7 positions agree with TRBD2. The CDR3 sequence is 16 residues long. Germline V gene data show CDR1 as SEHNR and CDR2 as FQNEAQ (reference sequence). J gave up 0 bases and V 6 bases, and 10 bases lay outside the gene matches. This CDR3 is CASRTVGEGDQETQYF. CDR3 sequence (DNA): TGTGCCAGCAGGACAGTGGGGGAGGGCGACCAAGAGACCCAGTACTTC.

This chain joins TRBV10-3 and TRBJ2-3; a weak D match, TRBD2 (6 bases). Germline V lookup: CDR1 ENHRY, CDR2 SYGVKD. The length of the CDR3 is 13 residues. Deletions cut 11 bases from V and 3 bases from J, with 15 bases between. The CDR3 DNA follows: TGTGCCTCCCTGAGGCGGGGTACAGATACGCAGTATTTT. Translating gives CASLRRGTDTQYF.

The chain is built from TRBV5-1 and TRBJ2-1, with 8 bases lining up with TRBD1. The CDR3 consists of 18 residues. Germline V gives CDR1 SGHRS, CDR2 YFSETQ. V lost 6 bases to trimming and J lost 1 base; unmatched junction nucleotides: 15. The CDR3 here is CASKTTYTGGLSYNEQFF. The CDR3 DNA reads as TGCGCCAGCAAGACTACCTACACAGGGGGGTTATCCTACAATGAGCAGTTCTTC.

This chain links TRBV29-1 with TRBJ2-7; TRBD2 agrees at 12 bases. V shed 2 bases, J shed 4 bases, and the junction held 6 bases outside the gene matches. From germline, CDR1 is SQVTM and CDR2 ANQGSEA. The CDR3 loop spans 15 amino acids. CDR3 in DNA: TGCAGCGTTGAAATCGAGACTAGCGGGAGTTACGAGCAGTACTTC. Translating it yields CSVEIETSGSYEQYF.

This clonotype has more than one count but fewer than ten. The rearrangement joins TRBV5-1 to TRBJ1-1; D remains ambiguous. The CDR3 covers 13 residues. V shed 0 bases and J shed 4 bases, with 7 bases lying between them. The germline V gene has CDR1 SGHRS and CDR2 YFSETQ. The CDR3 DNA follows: TGCGCCAGCAGCTTGGTCCAGGCCACTGAAGCTTTCTTT. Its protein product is CASSLVQATEAFF.

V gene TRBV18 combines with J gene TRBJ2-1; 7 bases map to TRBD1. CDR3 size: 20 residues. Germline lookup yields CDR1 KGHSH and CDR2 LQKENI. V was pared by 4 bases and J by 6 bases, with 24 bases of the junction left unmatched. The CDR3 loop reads CASSLLRPGQSPTRLNEQFF. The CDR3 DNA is TGTGCCAGCTCACTTTTACGTCCGGGACAGTCCCCTACGCGGCTCAATGAGCAGTTCTTC.

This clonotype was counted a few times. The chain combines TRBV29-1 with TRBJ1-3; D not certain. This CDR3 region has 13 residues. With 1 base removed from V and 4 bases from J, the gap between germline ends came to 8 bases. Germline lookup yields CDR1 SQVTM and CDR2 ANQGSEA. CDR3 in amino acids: CSVEVDSGNTIYF. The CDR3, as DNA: TGCAGCGTTGAAGTTGATTCCGGAAACACCATATATTTT.